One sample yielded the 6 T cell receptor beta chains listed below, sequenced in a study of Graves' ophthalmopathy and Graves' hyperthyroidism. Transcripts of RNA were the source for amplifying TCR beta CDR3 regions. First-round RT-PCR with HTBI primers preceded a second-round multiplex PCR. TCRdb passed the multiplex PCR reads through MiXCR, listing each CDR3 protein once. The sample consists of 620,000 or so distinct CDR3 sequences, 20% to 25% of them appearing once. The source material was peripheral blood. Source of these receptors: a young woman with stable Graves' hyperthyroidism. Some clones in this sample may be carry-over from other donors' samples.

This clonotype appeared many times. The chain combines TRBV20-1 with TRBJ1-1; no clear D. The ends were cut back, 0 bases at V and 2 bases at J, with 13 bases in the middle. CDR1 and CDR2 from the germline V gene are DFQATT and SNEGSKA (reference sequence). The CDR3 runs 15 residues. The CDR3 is CSARDQKLINTEAFF. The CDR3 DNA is TGCAGTGCTAGAGATCAGAAACTGATAAACACTGAAGCTTTCTTT.

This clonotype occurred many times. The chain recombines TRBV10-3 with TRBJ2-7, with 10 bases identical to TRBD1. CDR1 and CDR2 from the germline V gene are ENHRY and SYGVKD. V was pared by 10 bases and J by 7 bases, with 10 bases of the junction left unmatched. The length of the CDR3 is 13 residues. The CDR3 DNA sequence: TGTGCCACGGGACAGGGGACGGTGTGGGAGCAGTACTTC. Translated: CATGQGTVWEQYF.

CDR3 DNA: TGTGCCAGCAGTGACCAGACAGGGTTCTACGAGCAGTACGTC. Its translation: CASSDQTGFYEQYV. The chain carries TRBV6-1 and TRBJ2-7; 7 bases fit TRBD1. Unmatched junction bases numbered 5, after V lost 3 bases and J lost 3 bases. The CDR3 runs 14 residues. In germline, CDR1 is MNHNS, CDR2 SASEGT.

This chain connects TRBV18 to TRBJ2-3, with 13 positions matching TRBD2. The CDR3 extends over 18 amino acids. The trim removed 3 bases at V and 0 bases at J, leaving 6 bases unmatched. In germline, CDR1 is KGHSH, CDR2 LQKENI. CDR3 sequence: CASSPGTSGVSSTDTQYF. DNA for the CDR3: TGTGCCAGCTCACCCGGGACTAGCGGGGTTTCTAGCACAGATACGCAGTATTTT.

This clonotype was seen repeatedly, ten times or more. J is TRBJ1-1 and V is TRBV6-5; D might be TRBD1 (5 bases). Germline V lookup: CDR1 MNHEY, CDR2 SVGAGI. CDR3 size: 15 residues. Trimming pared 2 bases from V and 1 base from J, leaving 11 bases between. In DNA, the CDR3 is TGTGCCAGCAGTTACGGTACAGGCGCGAACACTGAAGCTTTCTTT. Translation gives CASSYGTGANTEAFF.

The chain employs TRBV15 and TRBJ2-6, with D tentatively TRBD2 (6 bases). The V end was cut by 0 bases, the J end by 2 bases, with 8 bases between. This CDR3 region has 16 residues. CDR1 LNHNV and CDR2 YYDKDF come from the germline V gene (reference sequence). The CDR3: CATSRDGGTGANVLTF. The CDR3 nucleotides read TGTGCCACCAGCAGAGATGGGGGGACTGGGGCCAACGTCCTGACTTTC.